These 20 T cell receptor beta chains were sequenced from one sample in a study of T-cell reconstitution after alpha-beta-depleted transplantation in children. The TCRbeta library incorporated unique molecular identifiers. TCRdb independently ran MiXCR on the PCR reads; one entry per CDR3 protein. The sample lists a few hundred thousand distinct CDR3 sequences; roughly 13% were seen once. The material was PBMCs, obtained from the stem cell graft. These receptors were taken from a human donor who donated a stem cell graft to a child with Fanconi anemia.

This rearrangement joins TRBV20-1 to TRBJ2-1; the D gene is possibly TRBD2 (5 bases). Deletions cut 3 bases from V and 5 bases from J, with 8 bases between. The CDR3 is 12 residues long. CDR1 is DFQATT and CDR2 is SNEGSKA in the germline V gene (reference sequence). The CDR3 nucleotides are TGCAGTGCTAGGGCCGGGGACAATGAGCAGTTCTTC. It encodes CSARAGDNEQFF.

V and J are TRBV5-1 and TRBJ2-1, with 10 bases aligning to TRBD2. This CDR3 comprises 13 residues. Per germline, CDR1 SGHRS and CDR2 YFSETQ. J lost 9 bases, V lost 9 bases, and 9 bases had no gene match. The CDR3, as DNA: TGCGCCACCGGGACTAGCGATTTAGGTGAGCAGTTCTTC. Translating gives CATGTSDLGEQFF.

This clonotype showed up many times. The chain has TRBV6-2 or TRBV6-3 and TRBJ2-1, with D tentatively TRBD2 (6 bases). This CDR3 is 15 amino acids long. V lost 4 bases and J lost 1, with 11 bases in between. CDR1 is MNHEY and CDR2 is SVGEGT in the germline V gene. CDR3 DNA sequence: TGTGCCAGCAGTTTAGCGGAGCCTTCCTACAATGAGCAGTTCTTC. This codes for CASSLAEPSYNEQFF.

This clonotype was picked up many times. The chain has TRBV5-6 and TRBJ2-3; 9 nucleotides match TRBD1. This CDR3 has 15 amino acids. Trimming took 2 bases from V and 6 from J; bases not matched to a gene: 7. Germline CDR1 and CDR2: SGHDT and YYEEEE. The CDR3 loop is CASSFGDRESDTQYF. CDR3 nucleotide sequence: TGTGCCAGCAGCTTCGGGGACAGGGAGTCCGATACGCAGTATTTT.

Remarks on this clonotype: This likely comes from a read error, as the CDR3 has no conserved phenylalanine or tryptophan at its end. The rearrangement links TRBV9 to TRBJ2-3; D not certain. The length of the CDR3 is 16 residues. Per germline, CDR1 SGDLS and CDR2 YYNGEE. CDR3 protein: CANSATAWRSTDTQYL. The CDR3 DNA reads as TGTGCCAACAGCGCAACCGCTTGGCGGAGCACAGATACGCAGTATTTG.

This clonotype was counted only a few times. The chain couples TRBV5-6 to TRBJ1-1; D perhaps matches TRBD1 (5 bases). In germline, CDR1 is SGHDT, CDR2 YYEEEE. The CDR3 is 15 residues long. V was trimmed by 1 base and J by 6 bases, leaving 16 bases between them. CDR3 bases: TGTGCCAGCAGCTTGTTAACCGAGACAGCCGCTGAAGCTTTCTTT. It translates to CASSLLTETAAEAFF.

The chain carries TRBV12-3 or TRBV12-4 and TRBJ1-2; D gene unclear. V lost 1 base and J 7 bases, leaving 10 bases between the germline ends. The CDR3 covers 13 residues. CDR3 sequence: CASSLGAEVGYTF. The CDR3 bases are TGTGCCAGCAGTTTAGGGGCAGAAGTTGGCTACACCTTC.

The gene calls are TRBV24-1 and TRBJ1-4; 7 bases match TRBD1. J lost 4 bases, V lost 4 bases, and 8 bases had no gene match. The CDR3 runs 16 residues. From germline, CDR1 is KGHDR and CDR2 SFDVKD. The CDR3 reads CATSDLGTDSNEKLFF. The CDR3 DNA sequence: TGTGCCACCAGTGACCTTGGGACAGACAGTAATGAAAAACTGTTTTTT.

The chain employs TRBV2 and TRBJ1-2, with D hard to call. Germline V CDR1 and CDR2: SNHLY, FYNNEI. The V end lost 0 bases, the J end lost 5 bases, and 4 bases lay between the germline ends. This CDR3 spans 12 amino acids. CDR3 region: CASSEARYGYTF. The CDR3 nucleotides are TGTGCCAGCAGTGAAGCGCGATATGGCTACACCTTC.

There are many counts of this clonotype. J is TRBJ1-2 and V is TRBV28; D gene unclear. V shed 2 bases and J shed 5 bases, with 9 bases lying between them. The CDR3 runs to 13 residues. Germline V gives CDR1 MDHEN, CDR2 SYDVKM. The CDR3 sequence: CASSLAGEYGYTF. CDR3 nucleotides: TGTGCCAGCAGTTTAGCAGGAGAGTATGGCTACACCTTC.

The V call is TRBV12-3 or TRBV12-4, the J call TRBJ2-1; D remains ambiguous. The CDR3 length is 16 residues. V lost 7 bases to trimming and J lost 0 bases, with 16 bases between them. CDR3 residues: CASTSAPRSSYNEQFF. In DNA, the CDR3 is TGTGCCAGCACCTCTGCCCCGAGAAGCTCCTACAATGAGCAGTTCTTC.

This clonotype appeared many times. This sequence joins TRBV29-1 and TRBJ1-1; weak D call: TRBD1 (6 bases). Trimming took 8 bases from V and 1 from J, leaving 14 bases between them. The length of the CDR3 is 13 residues. The germline gives CDR1 SQVTM, CDR2 ANQGSEA. The CDR3, as DNA: TGCAGCTCACGGGGGGCGGGGAACACTGAAGCTTTCTTT. This translates into CSSRGAGNTEAFF.

The chain is built from TRBV27 and TRBJ2-1, with D uncertain. The V end was cut by 3 bases, the J end by 9 bases, with 9 bases between. This CDR3 contains 12 residues. The germline V gene encodes CDR1 MNHEY and CDR2 SMNVEV (reference sequence). The CDR3, as DNA: TGTGCCAGCAGTTTCCTGGGGTCTGAGCAGTTCTTC. It codes for CASSFLGSEQFF.

This clonotype was picked up one time. The V and J genes are TRBV7-3 and TRBJ2-3; maybe TRBD1 (5 bases). Per germline, CDR1 SGHTA and CDR2 FQGTGA. V gave up 8 bases and J gave up 2 bases, with 14 bases separating them. The CDR3 is 14 amino acids. The DNA for the CDR3 is TGTGCCAGCCGCCCCGACAGTTTCACAGATACGCAGTATTTT. It encodes CASRPDSFTDTQYF.

The chain carries TRBV12-3 or TRBV12-4 and TRBJ1-2; D perhaps matches TRBD1 (6 bases). The CDR3 contains 14 residues. Trimming took 4 bases from V and 7 from J, leaving 16 bases between them. The DNA for the CDR3 is TGTGCCAGCAGTTCCTCGGACAGAGTCGGTGGCTACACCTTC. Encoded protein: CASSSSDRVGGYTF.

This clonotype was counted only a few times. This chain links TRBV20-1 with TRBJ1-1; tentatively, D is TRBD1 (5 bases). CDR1 is DFQATT, CDR2 SNEGSKA, per germline (reference sequence). The CDR3 totals 14 residues. Trimming stripped 3 bases from V and 5 bases from J, with 16 bases between. The CDR3 loop is CSASIQTGGTEAFF. For the CDR3, the DNA is TGCAGTGCTAGTATACAGACCGGGGGGACTGAAGCTTTCTTT.

This clonotype was seen repeatedly, ten times or more. The chain carries TRBV2 and TRBJ1-1, with 8 bases fitting TRBD1. The trim removed 6 bases at V and 7 bases at J, leaving 7 bases unmatched. The CDR3 runs 13 residues. Germline V lookup: CDR1 SNHLY, CDR2 FYNNEI. Here the CDR3 reads CASSEDRANEAFF. In DNA, the CDR3 is TGTGCCAGCAGCGAGGACAGGGCGAATGAAGCTTTCTTT. Together with reference TRBV2 and TRBJ1-1, the CDR3 gives the full variable domain: EPEVTQTPSHQVTQMGQEVILRCVPISNHLYFYWYRQILGQKVEFLVSFYNNEISEKSEIFDDQFSVERPDGSNFTLKIRSTKLEDSAMYFCASSEDRANEAFFGQGTRLTVV.

This clonotype came up many times. The chain uses TRBV6-2 or TRBV6-3 and TRBJ2-2; D is unresolved. Trimming shortened V by 6 bases and J by 3 bases, and 11 bases separated the two germline ends. The germline gives CDR1 MNHEY, CDR2 SVGEGT. This CDR3 is built from 14 residues. The CDR3 loop is CASSLSFYTGELFF. The CDR3 nucleotides are TGTGCCAGCAGCCTCAGCTTTTACACCGGGGAGCTGTTTTTT.

This clonotype was detected many times. This sequence joins TRBV19 and TRBJ2-7, with D tentatively TRBD2 (5 bases). V was shortened by 4 bases and J by 7 bases, with 17 bases between the two germline ends. In germline, CDR1 is LNHDA, CDR2 SQIVND (reference sequence). The CDR3 spans 14 residues. The CDR3 is CASSTLTARGEQYF. CDR3 nucleotide sequence: TGTGCCAGTAGTACCCTTACAGCGCGCGGGGAGCAGTACTTC.

The chain employs TRBV5-1 and TRBJ2-5; D assignment may be TRBD1 or TRBD2 (5 bases each). V was trimmed by 3 bases and J by 9 bases, leaving 18 bases between them. This CDR3 has 14 residues. CDR1 and CDR2 from the germline V gene are SGHRS and YFSETQ. CDR3 loop: CASSWDGEVGSQYF. The CDR3 DNA follows: TGCGCCAGCAGCTGGGACGGAGAGGTGGGGTCCCAGTACTTC.